A selection of T cell receptor beta chains follows, all from one sample in a study of technical replicates of blood from several donors. TCRdb's table, derived via immunoSEQ multiplex PCR, lists solely in-frame clones and lacks some. In the table there are roughly 80,000 clones, about 94% of which are singletons. Sequenced material: T cells isolated from PBMCs. The receptor source for this set is a human donor in good health. Both conserved end residues are part of each CDR3. Each record gives: D gene, J gene, V gene, clone size, CDR3 DNA, CDR3 protein. A D gene is named only where the DNA matches it firmly. Only some rows state a clone size, as once, few, many or a class for expanded clones.

>NA|TRBJ2-7|TRBV28|NA
TGTGCCAGCAGCCTTGCCTACGAGCAGTACTTC
CASSLAYEQYF
>TRBD2|TRBJ2-3|TRBV7-2|NA
TGTGCCAGCAGCTCAGGGAGGGCCGGGAGCACAGATACGCAGTATTTT
CASSSGRAGSTDTQYF
>TRBD2|TRBJ2-5|TRBV15|NA
TGTGCCACCAGCAGATCTAGCGGGAGGGAGACCCAGTACTTC
CATSRSSGRETQYF
>NA|TRBJ1-2|TRBV27|NA
TGTGCCAGCAGTTTAGGAATAGGACAGCCCTATGGCTACACCTTC
CASSLGIGQPYGYTF
>NA|TRBJ1-1|TRBV2|NA
TGTGCCAGCAGTGAACAGGGGTACACTGAAGCTTTCTTT
CASSEQGYTEAFF
>TRBD2|TRBJ2-7|TRBV5-1|once
TGCGCCAGCAGCCCCTACGACAGCGGGAGCTCCTACGAGCAGTACTTC
CASSPYDSGSSYEQYF
>NA|TRBJ2-7|TRBV11-3|NA
TGTGCCAGCAGCTTAGGCGGAAGTCAATACGAGCAGTACTTC
CASSLGGSQYEQYF
>TRBD2|TRBJ2-7|TRBV11-3|NA
TGTGCCAGTAATCTAGCGGGAGGTTACGAGCAGTACTTC
CASNLAGGYEQYF
>NA|TRBJ2-7|TRBV4-1|NA
TGCGCCAGCAGCCAAGCGGGTTGCGAGCAGTACTTC
CASSQAGCEQYF
>TRBD1|TRBJ2-3|TRBV6-6|NA
TGTGCCAGCAGTTTGGGACAGTCTAGCACAGATACGCAGTATTTT
CASSLGQSSTDTQYF
>NA|TRBJ1-1|TRBV29-1|NA
TGCAGCGTGCGGGGGGGCAACACTGAAGCTTTCTTT
CSVRGGNTEAFF
>TRBD1|TRBJ1-2|TRBV6-5|NA
TGTGCCAGCAGTGCCGGGACAGGGATAATAGGGGGCTACACCTTC
CASSAGTGIIGGYTF
>NA|TRBJ2-1|TRBV5-1|NA
TGCGCCAGCAGCTTGGGACAGGGAGGCCCCCCCAATGAGCAGTTCTTC
CASSLGQGGPPNEQFF
>NA|TRBJ2-5|TRBV6-6|NA
TGTGCCAGCAGTTACTGGGGGGACGAGACCCAGTACTTC
CASSYWGDETQYF
>TRBD1|TRBJ1-1|TRBV4-3|NA
TGCGCCAGCAGCCGTAAAACAGGGGGCTTCGGTGGCACTGAAGCTTTCTTT
CASSRKTGGFGGTEAFF
>NA|TRBJ1-1|TRBV6-5|NA
TGTGCCAGCAGTTATGAGTGGTTGAACACTGAAGCTTTCTTT
CASSYEWLNTEAFF
>TRBD1|TRBJ1-5|TRBV6-1|NA
TGTGCCAGCAGTGAACTGGACAGGGGGAATCAGCCCCAGCATTTT
CASSELDRGNQPQHF
>TRBD2|TRBJ2-3|TRBV7-9|NA
TGTGCCAGCAGCTCGGGACTAGCGGGAGTTGGTGCAGATACGCAGTATTTT
CASSSGLAGVGADTQYF
>NA|TRBJ2-3|TRBV4-2|NA
TGTGCCAGCAGCGGGCCCAGTTACACAGATACGCAGTATTTT
CASSGPSYTDTQYF
>NA|TRBJ2-3|TRBV9|NA
TGTGCCAGCAGCCCCAACACAGATACGCAGTATTTT
CASSPNTDTQYF
>TRBD2|TRBJ2-1|TRBV28|NA
TGTGCCAGCAGGGTGACTAGCGGGAGGTTCAATGAGCAGTTCTTC
CASRVTSGRFNEQFF
>NA|TRBJ2-1|TRBV7-9|NA
TGTGCCAGCAGCTTAGCGGGGAGCTCCTACAATGAGCAGTTCTTC
CASSLAGSSYNEQFF
>NA|TRBJ2-2|TRBV2|NA
TGTGCCAGCAGTGAACAAACTAACACCGGGGAGCTGTTTTTT
CASSEQTNTGELFF
>NA|TRBJ2-1|TRBV7-2|NA
TGTGCCAGCAGCTTAGAACAGGGAGAGCAGTTCTTC
CASSLEQGEQFF
>NA|TRBJ2-3|TRBV28|NA
TGTGCCAGCAGTTTTGCCGGGGGTGGCACGGATACGCAGTATTTT
CASSFAGGGTDTQYF
>TRBD2|TRBJ2-7|TRBV5-6|NA
TGTGCCAGCAGCCCTAGCGGGGCCTCCTACGAGCAGTACTTC
CASSPSGASYEQYF
>NA|TRBJ2-7|TRBV15|NA
TGTGCCACCAGCAGAGATCAATACGAGCAGTACTTC
CATSRDQYEQYF
>NA|TRBJ2-6|TRBV29-1|NA
TGCAGCGTTGAAGTTGTAGGGGCTGGGGCCAACGTCCTGACTTTC
CSVEVVGAGANVLTF
>NA|TRBJ1-1|TRBV5-8|NA
TGTGCCAGCAGCGTATGGACAGCGGAGGTTTTCTTT
CASSVWTAEVFF
>TRBD2|TRBJ2-2|TRBV5-1|NA
TGCGCCAGCACCTTAGTGGTTCTGGGGCTAGCGGCGAACACCGGGGAGCTGTTTTTT
CASTLVVLGLAANTGELFF
>NA|TRBJ2-5|TRBV6-1|NA
TGTGCCAGCTCTCGGATGAGGACAGAGCAAGAGACCCAGTACTTC
CASSRMRTEQETQYF
>NA|TRBJ2-7|TRBV4-3|NA
TGCGCCAGCAGCCCGACTGAGGGCGGGACGATCTACGAGCAGTACTTC
CASSPTEGGTIYEQYF
>NA|TRBJ2-7|TRBV2|NA
TGTGCCAGCAGTGAGAAGAGGAGGAACGAGCAGTACTTC
CASSEKRRNEQYF
>NA|TRBJ1-2|TRBV28|NA
TGTGCCAGCAGTTTAGCAGGGCCGTACTATGGCTACACCTTC
CASSLAGPYYGYTF
>TRBD1|TRBJ1-2|TRBV7-9|NA
TGTGCCAGCAGCTTATACCGGGACAGGGTGGATGGCTACACCTTC
CASSLYRDRVDGYTF
>NA|TRBJ2-3|TRBV6-5|NA
TGTGCCAGCAGACGTGCGGGAAGTCCCGATACGCAGTATTTT
CASRRAGSPDTQYF
>NA|TRBJ1-1|TRBV5-6|NA
TGTGCCAGCAGCTTGGGAGGGTGGTCGGGAGAGACTGAAGCTTTCTTT
CASSLGGWSGETEAFF
>NA|TRBJ2-3|TRBV7-3|NA
TGTGCCAGCAGCCCAGGGCAGGATACGCAGTATTTT
CASSPGQDTQYF
>NA|TRBJ2-5|TRBV28|NA
TGTGCCAGCAGTACACGGCTACAGATGTACCAAGAGACCCAGTACTTC
CASSTRLQMYQETQYF
>TRBD1|TRBJ1-5|TRBV6-6|NA
TGTGCCAGTGAAGAAACAGGGGGAGGACAGCCCCAGCATTTT
CASEETGGGQPQHF
>TRBD1|TRBJ1-1|TRBV9|few
TGTGCCAGCAGCCCTCGACAGGGAGGCACTGAAGCTTTCTTT
CASSPRQGGTEAFF
>TRBD1|TRBJ1-2|TRBV7-6|NA
TGTGCCAGCAGCTTAAGTACGGGACAGGTTGGCCTTGGCTACACCTTC
CASSLSTGQVGLGYTF
>NA|TRBJ1-3|TRBV5-1|once
TGCGCCAGCAGCTTGGACAGGGTTGTGGACACCATATATTTT
CASSLDRVVDTIYF
>NA|TRBJ2-7|TRBV11-2|NA
TGTGCCAGCAGCACTTACGAGCAGTACTTC
CASSTYEQYF
>NA|TRBJ1-1|TRBV7-9|few
TGTGCCAGCAGCCCGTCGACAGCTGAAGCTTTCTTT
CASSPSTAEAFF
>TRBD1|TRBJ1-2|TRBV7-9|NA
TGTGCCAGCAGTCGGGACAGGCCCTCCTATGGCTACACCTTC
CASSRDRPSYGYTF
>NA|TRBJ2-3|TRBV9|NA
TGTGCCAGCAGCCCAGAAGGGCGGGGACGAGATACGCAGTATTTT
CASSPEGRGRDTQYF
>NA|TRBJ1-2|TRBV6-5|NA
TGTGCCAGCAGTTATGCCGTCCGGAGTGGCTACACCTTC
CASSYAVRSGYTF